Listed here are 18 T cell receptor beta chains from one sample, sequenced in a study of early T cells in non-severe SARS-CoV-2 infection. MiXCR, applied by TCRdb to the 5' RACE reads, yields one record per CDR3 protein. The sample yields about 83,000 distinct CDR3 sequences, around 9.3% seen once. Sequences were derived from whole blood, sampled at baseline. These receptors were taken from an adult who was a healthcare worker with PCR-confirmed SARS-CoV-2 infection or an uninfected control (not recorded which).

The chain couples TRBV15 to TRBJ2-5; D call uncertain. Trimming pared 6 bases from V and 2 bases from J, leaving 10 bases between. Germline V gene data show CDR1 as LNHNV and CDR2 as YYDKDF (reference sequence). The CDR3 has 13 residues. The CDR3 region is CATRDQAQETQYF. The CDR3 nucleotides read TGTGCCACCAGGGATCAGGCGCAAGAGACCCAGTACTTC.

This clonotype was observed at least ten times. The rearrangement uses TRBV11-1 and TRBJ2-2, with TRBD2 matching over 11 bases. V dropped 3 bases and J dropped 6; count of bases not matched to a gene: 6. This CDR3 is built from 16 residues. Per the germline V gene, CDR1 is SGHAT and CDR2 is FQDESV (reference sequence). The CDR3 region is CASSFLLAGVSGELFF. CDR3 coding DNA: TGTGCCAGCAGCTTCCTACTAGCGGGAGTTTCCGGGGAGCTGTTTTTT.

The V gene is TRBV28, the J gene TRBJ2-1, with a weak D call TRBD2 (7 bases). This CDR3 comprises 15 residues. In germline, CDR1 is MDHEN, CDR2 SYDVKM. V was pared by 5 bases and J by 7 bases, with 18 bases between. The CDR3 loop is CASSPSGAGVNEQFF. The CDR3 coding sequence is TGTGCCAGCAGTCCCTCGGGGGCGGGGGTAAATGAGCAGTTCTTC.

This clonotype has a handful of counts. The CDR3 sequence: CASSFGGQGPREAFF. CDR3 bases: TGTGCCAGCAGCTTCGGGGGCCAGGGACCTAGGGAAGCTTTCTTT. This chain uses TRBV5-4 with TRBJ1-1; perhaps TRBD1 as D (6 bases). The CDR3 totals 15 residues. In germline, CDR1 is SGHNT, CDR2 YYREEE (reference sequence). The ends were cut back, 2 bases at V and 8 bases at J, with 19 bases in the middle.

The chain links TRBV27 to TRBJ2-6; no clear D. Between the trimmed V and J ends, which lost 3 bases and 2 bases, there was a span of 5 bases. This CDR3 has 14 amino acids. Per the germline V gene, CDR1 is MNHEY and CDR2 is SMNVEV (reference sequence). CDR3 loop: CASSLGTGANVLTF. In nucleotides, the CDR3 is TGTGCCAGCAGTTTGGGGACTGGGGCCAACGTCCTGACTTTC.

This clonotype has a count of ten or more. Here the CDR3 DNA reads TGTGCCAGCAGTTTTGGAGAGGTCAATGAGCAGTTCTTC. Translated, it gives CASSFGEVNEQFF. The chain employs TRBV6-6 and TRBJ2-1; D is ambiguous. Germline V CDR1 and CDR2: MNHNY, SVGAGI (reference sequence). The CDR3 has 13 residues. V shed 4 bases and J shed 6 bases, with 10 bases lying between them.

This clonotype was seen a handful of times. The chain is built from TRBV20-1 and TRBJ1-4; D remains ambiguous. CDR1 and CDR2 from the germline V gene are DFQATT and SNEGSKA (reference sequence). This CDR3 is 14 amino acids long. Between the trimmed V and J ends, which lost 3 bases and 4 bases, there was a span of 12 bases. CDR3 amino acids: CSASFGLINEKLFF. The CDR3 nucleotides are TGCAGTGCTAGTTTCGGGCTGATTAATGAAAAACTGTTTTTT.

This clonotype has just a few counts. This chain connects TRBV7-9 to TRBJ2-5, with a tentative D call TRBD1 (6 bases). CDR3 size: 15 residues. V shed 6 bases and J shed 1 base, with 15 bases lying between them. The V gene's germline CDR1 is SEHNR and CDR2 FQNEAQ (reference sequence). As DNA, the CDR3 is TGTGCCAGCAGTACAGGGTCTACGCTCCAAGAGACCCAGTACTTC. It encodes CASSTGSTLQETQYF. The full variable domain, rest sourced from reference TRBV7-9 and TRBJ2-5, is DTGVSQNPRHKITKRGQNVTFRCDPISEHNRLYWYRQTLGQGPEFLTYFQNEAQLEKSRLLSDRFSAERPKGSFSTLEIQRTEQGDSAMYLCASSTGSTLQETQYFGPGTRLLVL.

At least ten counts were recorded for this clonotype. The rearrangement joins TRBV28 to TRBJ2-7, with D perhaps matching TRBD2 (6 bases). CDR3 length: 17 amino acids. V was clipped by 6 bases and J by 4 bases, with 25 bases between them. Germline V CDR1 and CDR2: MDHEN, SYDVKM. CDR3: CASSYTLRQWEEYEQYF. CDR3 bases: TGTGCCAGCAGCTATACCTTAAGACAGTGGGAGGAGTACGAGCAGTACTTC.

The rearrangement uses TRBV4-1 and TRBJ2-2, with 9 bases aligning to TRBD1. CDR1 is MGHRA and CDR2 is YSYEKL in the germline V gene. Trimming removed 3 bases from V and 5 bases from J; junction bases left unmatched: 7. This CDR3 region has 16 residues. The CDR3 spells CASSQRETGGTGELFF. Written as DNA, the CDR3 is TGCGCCAGCAGCCAGAGGGAGACAGGGGGAACCGGGGAGCTGTTTTTT.

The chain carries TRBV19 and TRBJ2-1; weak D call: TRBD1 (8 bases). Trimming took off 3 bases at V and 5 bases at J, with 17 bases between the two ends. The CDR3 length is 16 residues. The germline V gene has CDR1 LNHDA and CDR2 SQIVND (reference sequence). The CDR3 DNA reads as TGTGCCAGTAGTATTAGGGGGGGGACAGGACACAATGAGCAGTTCTTC. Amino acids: CASSIRGGTGHNEQFF. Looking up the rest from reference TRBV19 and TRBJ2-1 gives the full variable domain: DGGITQSPKYLFRKEGQNVTLSCEQNLNHDAMYWYRQDPGQGLRLIYYSQIVNDFQKGDIAEGYSVSREKKESFPLTVTSAQKNPTAFYLCASSIRGGTGHNEQFFGPGTRLTVL.

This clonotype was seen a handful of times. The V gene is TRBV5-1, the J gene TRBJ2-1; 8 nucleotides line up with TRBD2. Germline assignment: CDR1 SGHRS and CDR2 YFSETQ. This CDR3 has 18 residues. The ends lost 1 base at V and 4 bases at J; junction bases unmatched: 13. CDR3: CASSLRASGRSLYNEQFF. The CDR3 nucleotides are TGCGCCAGCAGCTTGCGGGCCAGCGGGAGATCCCTATACAATGAGCAGTTCTTC. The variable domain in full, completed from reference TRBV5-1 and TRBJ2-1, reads KAGVTQTPRYLIKTRGQQVTLSCSPISGHRSVSWYQQTPGQGLQFLFEYFSETQRNKGNFPGRFSGRQFSNSRSEMNVSTLELGDSALYLCASSLRASGRSLYNEQFFGPGTRLTVL.

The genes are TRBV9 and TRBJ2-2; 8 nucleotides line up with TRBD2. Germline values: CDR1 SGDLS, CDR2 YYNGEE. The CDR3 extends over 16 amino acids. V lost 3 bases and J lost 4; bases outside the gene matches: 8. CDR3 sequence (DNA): TGTGCCAGCAGCGAAGATGCGGGAGGAGGCACCGGGGAGCTGTTTTTT. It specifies CASSEDAGGGTGELFF.

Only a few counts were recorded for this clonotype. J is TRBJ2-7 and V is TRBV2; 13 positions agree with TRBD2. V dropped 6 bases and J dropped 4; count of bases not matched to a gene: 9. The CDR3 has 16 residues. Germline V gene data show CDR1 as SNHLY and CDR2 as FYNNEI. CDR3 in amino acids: CASSRGTSGNPYEQYF. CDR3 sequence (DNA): TGTGCCAGCAGCCGAGGGACTAGCGGGAACCCGTACGAGCAGTACTTC. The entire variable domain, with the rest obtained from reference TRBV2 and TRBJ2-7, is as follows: EPEVTQTPSHQVTQMGQEVILRCVPISNHLYFYWYRQILGQKVEFLVSFYNNEISEKSEIFDDQFSVERPDGSNFTLKIRSTKLEDSAMYFCASSRGTSGNPYEQYFGPGTRLTVT.

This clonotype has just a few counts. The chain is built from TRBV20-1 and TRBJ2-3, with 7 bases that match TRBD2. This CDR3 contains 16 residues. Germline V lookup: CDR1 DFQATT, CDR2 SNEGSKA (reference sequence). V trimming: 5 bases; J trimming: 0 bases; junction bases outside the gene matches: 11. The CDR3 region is CSARSLRETSTDTQYF. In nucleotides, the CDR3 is TGCAGTGCTCGATCTCTGCGGGAGACTAGCACAGATACGCAGTATTTT.

CDR3: CASSHPSTAEQYF. The CDR3 DNA is TGTGCCAGCAGCCACCCCTCGACAGCCGAGCAGTACTTC. The chain combines TRBV3-1 with TRBJ2-7; D perhaps matches TRBD1 (5 bases). CDR1 and CDR2 from the germline V gene are LGHDT and YNNKEL (reference sequence). This CDR3 is 13 amino acids long. Trimming shortened V by 3 bases and J by 6 bases, and 12 bases separated the two germline ends.

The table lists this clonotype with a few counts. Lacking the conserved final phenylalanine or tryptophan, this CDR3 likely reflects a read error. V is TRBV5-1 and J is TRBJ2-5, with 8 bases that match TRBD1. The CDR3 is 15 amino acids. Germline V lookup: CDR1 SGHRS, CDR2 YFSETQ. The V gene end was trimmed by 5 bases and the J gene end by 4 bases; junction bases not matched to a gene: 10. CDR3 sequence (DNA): TGCGCCAGCAGAAACCGGGACACAGGGGGAGAGACCCAGTACTCC. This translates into CASRNRDTGGETQYS.

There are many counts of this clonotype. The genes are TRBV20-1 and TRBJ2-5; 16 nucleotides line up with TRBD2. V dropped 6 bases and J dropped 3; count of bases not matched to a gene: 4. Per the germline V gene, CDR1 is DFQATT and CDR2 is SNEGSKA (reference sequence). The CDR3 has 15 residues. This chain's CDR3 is CSAEGLAGGEETQYF. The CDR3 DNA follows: TGCAGTGCGGAGGGACTAGCGGGAGGGGAAGAGACCCAGTACTTC.